The clone carrying this TCR beta chain was counted only a few times. CDR3 length: 13 amino acids. CDR1 and CDR2 (germline): SNHLY, FYNNEI. V trimming: 7 bases; J trimming: 7 bases; junction bases outside the gene matches: 6. The data belong to a study of blood T cell repertoires in COVID-19. Study information: Samples representing acute and convalescent COVID-19 were sourced from the United States, Italy and Spain. Sources were T cells, B-cell-depleted T cells, or PBMCs; the material itself was cDNA or gDNA.

How the authors handled the data: For nucleated cells, counts were estimated from reference gene primer amplification. Assay used: immunoSEQ multiplex PCR; TCRdb lists only in-frame clones, some missing. V and J calls plus clone size are reproduced from that table; the DNA served to infer D and trimming. The data contain about 98,000 clones, 70% to 90% of them singletons. The sample taken for sequencing was peripheral blood. The TCR comes from a man aged 70-80 years with acute or convalescent COVID-19. This rearrangement joins TRBV2 to TRBJ1-5, with TRBD1 identical over 8 bases. CDR3 in amino acids: CASTQGAWQPQHF. The CDR3 coding sequence is TGTGCCAGCACGCAGGGGGCATGGCAGCCCCAGCATTTT.